Listed here is a single TCR beta chain. Its target is unknown. Deletions cut 7 bases from V and 5 bases from J, with 15 bases between. CDR3 length equals 14 residues. Germline CDR1 and CDR2: SGHRS and YFSETQ. These data are taken from a study of cytomegalovirus exposure and HLA in healthy donors. Background on the study: The early release's HLA-typed donors yielded 70 million to 85 million unique TCRs.

It was with 60 Vbeta and 13 Jbeta primers that the PCR ran. Using immunoSEQ multiplex PCR, the repertoire was profiled, and TCRdb retains in-frame clones only, with some absent. The sample has roughly 200,000 clones, approximately 9.5% seen once. General study results and limits: Later, an analysis showed that TCR beta chains associated with HLA were more clonally expanded than others that were equally common. In terms of immune exposure information, only CMV serostatus was available.

This chain links TRBV5-1 with TRBJ2-2; possibly TRBD2 for D (5 bases). Material for sequencing was PBMCs. The receptor comes from a woman in her thirties in good health and CMV-seropositive. The CDR3 DNA reads as TGCGCCAGCCATGCGTCACCGGGAACCGGGGAGCTGTTTTTT. Translation gives CASHASPGTGELFF.